The clone carrying this T cell receptor beta chain is a singleton in its sample. The V gene's germline CDR1 is MDHEN and CDR2 SYDVKM. The V and J ends lost 7 bases and 4 bases respectively, with 8 bases between them. The CDR3 consists of 11 residues. Assay: immunoSEQ multiplex PCR; the TCRdb copy retains only in-frame clones and omits some. The sample has about 2.4 million clones; approximately 93% are singletons. The data were obtained in a study of shared clonotypes between healthy human individuals. The clonotype was recovered from a man younger than 35 in good health. Some clones in this sample may be carry-over from other donors' samples. Sample: naive CD4+ T cells from PBMCs. Regarding subset: CD45RA+ positively selected. The chain recombines TRBV28 with TRBJ2-7, with D unresolved. Written as DNA, the CDR3 is TGTGCCAGCACCCTTCCTTACGAGCAGTACTTC. Its protein product is CASTLPYEQYF.